This T cell receptor beta chain was documented in a study of T cell responses to AZD1222 COVID-19 vaccine. At the level of the study: Second-dose recipients at about 4 or about 12 weeks were treated as one pooled group.

As to this clone: Its antigen is still unknown.

Profiling relied on immunoSEQ multiplex PCR, and the TCRdb table lists in-frame clones only, not all of them. The data contain approximately 150,000 clones, 92% of them seen just once; the ten biggest clones take up 1.7%. Study-wide results and caveats: Seropositive status at baseline applied to only a handful of AZD1222 recipients. There were mostly white British donors and more females than males, and clonal diversity was possibly underestimated. In all cases, repertoires were sampled only after the peak T cell response.

Germline values: CDR1 LGHNA, CDR2 YNFKEQ. Trimming took off 2 bases at V and 5 bases at J, with 15 bases between the two ends. The CDR3 spans 16 residues. The genes are TRBV4-2 and TRBJ1-4; no clear D. The sequence was obtained from an adult in good health. Material: peripheral blood, obtained on day 0 of AZD1222 vaccination. DNA of the CDR3: TGTGCCAGCAGCCAAACCAGTGTGCAGACGAATGAAAAACTGTTTTTT. It is translated as CASSQTSVQTNEKLFF.